A selection of T cell receptor beta chains follows, all from one sample in a study of blood T cell repertoires in COVID-19. Method: immunoSEQ multiplex PCR; TCRdb's copy keeps in-frame clones and lacks some. The sample consists of 250,000 to 350,000 clones, around 89% of them appearing once. Sequenced sample: peripheral blood. The source is a man younger than 40 with acute or convalescent COVID-19. Both conserved end residues are part of each CDR3. A D gene is named only where the DNA matches it firmly. Not every row has a clone size; where given, it reads once, few, many or a size class.

TRBV5-1	.	TRBJ1-5	.	CASSPAPNRDNQPQHF	TGCGCCAGCAGCCCAGCCCCAAACAGGGATAATCAGCCCCAGCATTTT
TRBV14	.	TRBJ1-2	.	CASSQDLRTAYGYTF	TGTGCCAGCAGCCAAGATTTACGGACAGCGTATGGCTACACCTTC
TRBV28	.	TRBJ1-2	.	CASSLVLTAGGYTF	TGTGCCAGCAGTTTAGTCCTAACGGCGGGTGGCTACACCTTC
TRBV6-5	.	TRBJ2-7	TRBD2	CATKPSGTYEQYF	TGTGCCACAAAACCTAGCGGGACCTACGAGCAGTACTTC
TRBV6-5	.	TRBJ1-4	.	CASSYSSRGEKLFF	TGTGCCAGCAGTTACTCCAGCAGGGGTGAAAAACTGTTTTTT
TRBV28	.	TRBJ1-5	.	CASATRRTSRRQPQHF	TGTGCCAGCGCTACAAGGAGGACCAGCCGGCGACAGCCCCAGCATTTT
TRBV30	.	TRBJ2-7	TRBD1	CAWSPKTGGSYEQYF	TGTGCCTGGAGCCCTAAAACAGGGGGAAGCTACGAGCAGTACTTC
TRBV6-5	once	TRBJ1-1	TRBD1	CASRDAGQGSRQAFF	TGTGCCAGCAGGGACGCCGGACAGGGAAGTCGACAAGCTTTCTTT
TRBV7-6	.	TRBJ1-2	.	CASSLVGAGDYGYTF	TGTGCCAGCAGCTTAGTCGGCGCAGGGGACTATGGCTACACCTTC
TRBV28	.	TRBJ1-1	.	CASSSQGFEAFF	TGTGCCAGCAGTTCACAGGGTTTTGAAGCTTTCTTT
TRBV6-5	.	TRBJ2-1	.	CASRRRVLSYNEQFF	TGTGCCAGCAGGCGCAGGGTTTTGAGTTACAATGAGCAGTTCTTC
TRBV7-9	.	TRBJ2-7	.	CASSAKTEHEQYF	TGTGCCAGCAGCGCGAAGACAGAACACGAGCAGTACTTC
TRBV23-1	.	TRBJ1-2	.	CASSQSFGNRGSGYTF	TGCGCCAGCAGTCAATCGTTCGGGAATCGCGGCTCCGGCTACACCTTC
TRBV18	.	TRBJ2-2	TRBD2	CASSPTSGLASTTGELFF	TGTGCCAGCTCACCAACCTCAGGACTAGCGTCGACCACCGGGGAGCTGTTTTTT
TRBV7-9	.	TRBJ1-4	TRBD1	CASSRVWTGGNEKLFF	TGTGCCAGCAGCCGAGTATGGACAGGGGGTAATGAAAAACTGTTTTTT
TRBV3-1/TRBV3-2	.	TRBJ2-7	.	CASSQSSGPYEQYF	TGTGCCAGCAGCCAGTCGTCAGGCCCCTACGAGCAGTACTTC